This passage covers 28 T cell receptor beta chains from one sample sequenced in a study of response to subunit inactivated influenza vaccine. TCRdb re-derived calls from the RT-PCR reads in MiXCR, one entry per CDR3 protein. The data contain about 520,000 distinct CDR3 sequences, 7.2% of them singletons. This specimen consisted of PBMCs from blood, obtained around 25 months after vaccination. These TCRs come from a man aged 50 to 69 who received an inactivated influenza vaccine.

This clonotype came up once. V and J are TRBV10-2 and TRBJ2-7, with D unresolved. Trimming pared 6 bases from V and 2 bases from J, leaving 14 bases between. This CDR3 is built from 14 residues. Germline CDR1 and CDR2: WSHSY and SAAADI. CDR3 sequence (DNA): TGCGCCAGCAGCCCGACGGACGGTACCTACGAGCAGTACTTC. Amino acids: CASSPTDGTYEQYF.

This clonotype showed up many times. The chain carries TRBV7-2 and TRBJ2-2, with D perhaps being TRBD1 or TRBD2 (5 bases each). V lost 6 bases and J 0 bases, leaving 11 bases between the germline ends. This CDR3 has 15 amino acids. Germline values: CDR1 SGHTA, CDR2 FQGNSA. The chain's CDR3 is CASRAGTTNTGELFF. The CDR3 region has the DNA TGTGCCAGCAGGGCCGGGACCACGAACACCGGGGAGCTGTTTTTT.

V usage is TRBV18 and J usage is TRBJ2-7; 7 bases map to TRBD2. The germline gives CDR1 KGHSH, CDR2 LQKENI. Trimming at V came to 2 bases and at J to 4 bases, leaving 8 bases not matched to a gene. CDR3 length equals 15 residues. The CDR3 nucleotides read TGTGCCAGCTCACCAAGGGACGGGGGGATTTACGAGCAGTACTTC. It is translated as CASSPRDGGIYEQYF.

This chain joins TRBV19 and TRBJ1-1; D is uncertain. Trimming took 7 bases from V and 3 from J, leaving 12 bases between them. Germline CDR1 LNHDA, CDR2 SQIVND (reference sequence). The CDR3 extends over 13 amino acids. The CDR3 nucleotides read TGTGCCAGTACGGGGTATTCTGACACTGAAGCTTTCTTT. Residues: CASTGYSDTEAFF.

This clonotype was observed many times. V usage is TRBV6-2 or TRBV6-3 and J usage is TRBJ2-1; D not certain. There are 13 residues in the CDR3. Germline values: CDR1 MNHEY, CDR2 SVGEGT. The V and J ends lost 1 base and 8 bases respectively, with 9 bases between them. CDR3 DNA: TGTGCCAGCAGTTACTGGTCTCGAGATGAGCAGTTCTTC. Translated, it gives CASSYWSRDEQFF.

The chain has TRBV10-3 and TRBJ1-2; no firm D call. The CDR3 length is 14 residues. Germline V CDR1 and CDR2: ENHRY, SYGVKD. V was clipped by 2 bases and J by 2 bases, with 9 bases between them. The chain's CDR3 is CAISEGSANYGYTF. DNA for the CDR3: TGTGCCATCAGTGAGGGCAGCGCGAACTATGGCTACACCTTC.

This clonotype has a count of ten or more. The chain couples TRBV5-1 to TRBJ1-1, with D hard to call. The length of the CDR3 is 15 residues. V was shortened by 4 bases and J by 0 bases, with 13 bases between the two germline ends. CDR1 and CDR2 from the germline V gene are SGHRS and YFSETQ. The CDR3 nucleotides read TGCGCCAGCAGCCCCGGGTCTCACATGAACACTGAAGCTTTCTTT. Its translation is CASSPGSHMNTEAFF.

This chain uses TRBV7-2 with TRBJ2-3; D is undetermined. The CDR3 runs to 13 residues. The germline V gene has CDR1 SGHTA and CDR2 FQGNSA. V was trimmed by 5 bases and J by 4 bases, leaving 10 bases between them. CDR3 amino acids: CASSIMTPDTQYF. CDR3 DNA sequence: TGTGCCAGCAGCATAATGACGCCAGATACGCAGTATTTT.

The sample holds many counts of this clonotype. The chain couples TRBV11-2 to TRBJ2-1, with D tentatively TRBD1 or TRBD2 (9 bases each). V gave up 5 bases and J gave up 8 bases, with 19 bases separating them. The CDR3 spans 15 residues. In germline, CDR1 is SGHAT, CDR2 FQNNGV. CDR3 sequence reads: CASSRTGGGRDEQFF. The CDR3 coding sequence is TGTGCCAGCAGCCGTACAGGGGGCGGGAGGGATGAGCAGTTCTTC.

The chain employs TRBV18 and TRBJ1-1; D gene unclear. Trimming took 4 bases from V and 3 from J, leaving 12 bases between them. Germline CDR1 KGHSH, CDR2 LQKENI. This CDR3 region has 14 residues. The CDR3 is CASSQALWDTEAFF. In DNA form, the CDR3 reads TGTGCCAGCTCACAAGCCCTTTGGGACACTGAAGCTTTCTTT.

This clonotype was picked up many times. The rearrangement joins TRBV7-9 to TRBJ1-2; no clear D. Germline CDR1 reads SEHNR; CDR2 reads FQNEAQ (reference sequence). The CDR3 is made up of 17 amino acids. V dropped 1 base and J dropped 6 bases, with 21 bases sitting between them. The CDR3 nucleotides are TGTGCCAGCAGCTTAGGACGCTGGGGTTCGATATCGGATGGCTACACCTTC. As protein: CASSLGRWGSISDGYTF.

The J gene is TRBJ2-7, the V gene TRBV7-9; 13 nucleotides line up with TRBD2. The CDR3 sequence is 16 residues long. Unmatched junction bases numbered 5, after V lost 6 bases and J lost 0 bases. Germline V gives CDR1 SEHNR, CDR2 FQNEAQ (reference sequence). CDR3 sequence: CASSPGLAGNSYEQYF. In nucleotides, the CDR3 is TGTGCCAGCAGTCCGGGACTAGCGGGAAACTCCTACGAGCAGTACTTC.

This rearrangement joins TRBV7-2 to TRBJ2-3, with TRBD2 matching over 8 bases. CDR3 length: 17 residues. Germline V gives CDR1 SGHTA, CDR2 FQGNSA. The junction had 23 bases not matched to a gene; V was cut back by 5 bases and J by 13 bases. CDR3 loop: CASSKAAGGSGITSEYF. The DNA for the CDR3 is TGTGCCAGCAGCAAAGCGGCGGGAGGCTCCGGGATCACGTCAGAGTATTTT.

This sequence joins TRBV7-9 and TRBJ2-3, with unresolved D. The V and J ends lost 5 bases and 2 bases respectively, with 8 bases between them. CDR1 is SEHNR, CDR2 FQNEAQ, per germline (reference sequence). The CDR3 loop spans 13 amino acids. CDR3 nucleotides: TGTGCCAGCAGCCAGCGAAACACAGATACGCAGTATTTT. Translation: CASSQRNTDTQYF.

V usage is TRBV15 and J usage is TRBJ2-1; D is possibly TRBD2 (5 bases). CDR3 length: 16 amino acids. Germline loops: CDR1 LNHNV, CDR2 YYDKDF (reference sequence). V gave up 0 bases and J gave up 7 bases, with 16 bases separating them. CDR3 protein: CATSRDMGVARNEQFF. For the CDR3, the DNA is TGTGCCACCAGCAGAGATATGGGTGTAGCGAGGAATGAGCAGTTCTTC.

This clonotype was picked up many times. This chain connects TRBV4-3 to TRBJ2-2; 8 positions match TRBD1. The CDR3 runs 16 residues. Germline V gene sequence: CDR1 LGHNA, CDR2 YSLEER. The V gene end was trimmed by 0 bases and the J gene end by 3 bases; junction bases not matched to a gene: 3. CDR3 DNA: TGCGCCAGCAGCCAAGATAGGGACAGGCACACCGGGGAGCTGTTTTTT. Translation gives CASSQDRDRHTGELFF.

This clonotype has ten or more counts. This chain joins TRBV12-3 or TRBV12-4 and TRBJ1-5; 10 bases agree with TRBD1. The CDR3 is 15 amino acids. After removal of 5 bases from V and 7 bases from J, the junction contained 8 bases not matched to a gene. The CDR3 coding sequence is TGTGCCAGCAGTCGGGACAGGGGTATTGGGCAGCCCCAGCATTTT. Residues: CASSRDRGIGQPQHF.

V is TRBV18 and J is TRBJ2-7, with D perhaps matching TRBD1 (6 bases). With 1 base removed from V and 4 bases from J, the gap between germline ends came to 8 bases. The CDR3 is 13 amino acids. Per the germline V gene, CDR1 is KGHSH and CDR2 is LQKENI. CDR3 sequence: CASSPRDTYEQYF. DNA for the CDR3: TGTGCCAGCTCACCACGGGACACTTACGAGCAGTACTTC. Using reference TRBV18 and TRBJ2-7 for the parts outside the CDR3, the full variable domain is NAGVMQNPRHLVRRRGQEARLRCSPMKGHSHVYWYRQLPEEGLKFMVYLQKENIIDESGMPKERFSAEFPKEGPSILRIQQVVRGDSAAYFCASSPRDTYEQYFGPGTRLTVT.

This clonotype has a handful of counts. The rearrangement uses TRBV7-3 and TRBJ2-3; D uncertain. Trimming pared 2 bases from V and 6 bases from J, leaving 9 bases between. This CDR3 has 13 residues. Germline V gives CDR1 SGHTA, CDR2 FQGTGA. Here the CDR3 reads CASSLDTSDTQYF. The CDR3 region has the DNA TGTGCCAGCAGCTTAGATACCTCGGATACGCAGTATTTT.

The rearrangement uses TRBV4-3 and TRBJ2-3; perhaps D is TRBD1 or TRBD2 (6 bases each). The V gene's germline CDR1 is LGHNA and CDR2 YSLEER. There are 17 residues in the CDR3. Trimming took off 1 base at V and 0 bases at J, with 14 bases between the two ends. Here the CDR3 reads CASSQGGASFSTDTQYF. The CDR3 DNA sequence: TGCGCCAGCAGCCAAGGGGGGGCTTCATTTAGCACAGATACGCAGTATTTT.

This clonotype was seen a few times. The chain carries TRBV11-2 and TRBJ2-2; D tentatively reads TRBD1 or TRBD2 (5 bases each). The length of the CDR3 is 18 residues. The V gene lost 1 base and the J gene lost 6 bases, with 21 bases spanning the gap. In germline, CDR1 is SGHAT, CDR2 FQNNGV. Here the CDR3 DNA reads TGTGCCAGCAGCTTAGGGGGGTCCCGCATATCTTATTCCGGGGAGCTGTTTTTT. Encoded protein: CASSLGGSRISYSGELFF.

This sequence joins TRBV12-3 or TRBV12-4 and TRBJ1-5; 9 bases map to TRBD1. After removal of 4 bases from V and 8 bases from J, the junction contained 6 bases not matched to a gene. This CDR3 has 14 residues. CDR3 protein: CASSSTGGIEPQHF. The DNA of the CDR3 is TGTGCCAGCAGTTCGACAGGGGGAATTGAGCCCCAGCATTTT.

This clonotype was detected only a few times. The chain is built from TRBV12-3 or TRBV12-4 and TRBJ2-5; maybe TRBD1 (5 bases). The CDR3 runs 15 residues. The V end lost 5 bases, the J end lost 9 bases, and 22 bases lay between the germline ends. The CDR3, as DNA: TGTGCCAGCAGTATACTAACAGGACCCGGAATGGCCCAGTACTTC. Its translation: CASSILTGPGMAQYF.

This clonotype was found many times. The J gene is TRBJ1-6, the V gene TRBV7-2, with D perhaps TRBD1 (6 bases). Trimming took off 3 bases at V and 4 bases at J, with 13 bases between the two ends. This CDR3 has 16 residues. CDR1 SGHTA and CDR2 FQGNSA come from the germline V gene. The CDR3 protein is CASSLGALLYNSPLHF. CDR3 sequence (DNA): TGTGCCAGCAGCTTGGGGGCCCTACTGTATAATTCACCCCTCCACTTT.

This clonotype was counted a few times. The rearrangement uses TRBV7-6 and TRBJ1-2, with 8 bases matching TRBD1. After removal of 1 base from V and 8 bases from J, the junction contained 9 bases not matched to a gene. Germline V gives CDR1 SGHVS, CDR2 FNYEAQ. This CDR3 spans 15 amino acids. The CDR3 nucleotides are TGTGCCAGCAGCTTAGACGGACAGGGTACAGTCGGCTACACCTTC. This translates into CASSLDGQGTVGYTF. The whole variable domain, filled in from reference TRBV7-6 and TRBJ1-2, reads GAGVSQSPRYKVTKRGQDVALRCDPISGHVSLYWYRQALGQGPEFLTYFNYEAQQDKSGLPNDRFSAERPEGSISTLTIQRTEQRDSAMYRCASSLDGQGTVGYTFGSGTRLTVV.

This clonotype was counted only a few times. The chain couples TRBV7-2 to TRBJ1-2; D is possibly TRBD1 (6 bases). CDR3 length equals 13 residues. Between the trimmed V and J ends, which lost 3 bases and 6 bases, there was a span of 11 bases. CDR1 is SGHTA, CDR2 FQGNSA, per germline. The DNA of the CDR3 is TGTGCCAGCAGCTTCCTACAGGGAGATGGCTACACCTTC. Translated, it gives CASSFLQGDGYTF.

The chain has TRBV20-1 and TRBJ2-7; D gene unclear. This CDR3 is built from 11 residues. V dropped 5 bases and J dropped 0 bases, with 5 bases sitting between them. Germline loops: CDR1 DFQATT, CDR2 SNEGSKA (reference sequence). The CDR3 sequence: CSAQNSYEQYF. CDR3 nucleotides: TGCAGTGCTCAAAACTCCTACGAGCAGTACTTC.

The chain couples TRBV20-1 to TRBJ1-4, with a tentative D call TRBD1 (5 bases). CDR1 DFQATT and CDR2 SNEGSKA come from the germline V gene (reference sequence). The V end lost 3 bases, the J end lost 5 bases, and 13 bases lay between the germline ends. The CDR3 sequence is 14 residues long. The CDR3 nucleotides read TGCAGTGCTAGTCGGGACGGATTGAATGAAAAACTGTTTTTT. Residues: CSASRDGLNEKLFF.